These 27 T cell receptor beta chains were all obtained from the same sample, sequenced in a study of spatial heterogeneity in lung cancer. This sample's time point: sample taken at primary tumor resection. The input material, whole RNA from tumor, nontumor lung or frozen PBMC, was sequenced unsorted. TCRdb re-derived calls from the 5' RACE reads in MiXCR, one entry per CDR3 protein. The table records 30,000 to 50,000 distinct CDR3 sequences, roughly 6% of them present only once. The sample in question was PBMCs, obtained at surgery. The receptors were gathered from a male donor with early-stage non-small cell lung cancer.

This clonotype was recorded a few times. The chain carries TRBV15 and TRBJ2-7; 7 bases map to TRBD1. J was trimmed by 6 bases and V by 4 bases; bases with no gene match: 9. This CDR3 region has 14 residues. The germline V gene has CDR1 LNHNV and CDR2 YYDKDF (reference sequence). The CDR3 sequence is CATSKGTAKGEQYF. The CDR3 DNA reads as TGTGCCACCAGCAAGGGGACAGCGAAGGGCGAGCAGTACTTC. The full variable domain, with the rest looked up from reference TRBV15 and TRBJ2-7, is DAMVIQNPRYQVTQFGKPVTLSCSQTLNHNVMYWYQQKSSQAPKLLFHYYDKDFNNEADTPDNFQSRRPNTSFCFLDIRSPGLGDTAMYLCATSKGTAKGEQYFGPGTRLTVT.

V gene TRBV19 combines with J gene TRBJ1-5, with TRBD1 matching over 9 bases. Germline V lookup: CDR1 LNHDA, CDR2 SQIVND (reference sequence). The CDR3 has 20 residues. V shed 5 bases and J 0 bases; nucleotides not matched to a gene: 17. CDR3 region: CASSRDVRTGVRISNQPQHF. The DNA for the CDR3 is TGTGCCAGTAGTCGGGACGTCCGGACAGGGGTAAGAATTAGCAATCAGCCCCAGCATTTT.

The sample holds many counts of this clonotype. The chain is built from TRBV20-1 and TRBJ2-7; TRBD2 might be the D (5 bases). Trimming removed 2 bases from V and 1 base from J, with 15 bases in between. Germline loops: CDR1 DFQATT, CDR2 SNEGSKA (reference sequence). There are 15 residues in the CDR3. The CDR3 loop is CSARSGSGLSYEQYF. The CDR3 region has the DNA TGCAGTGCTAGAAGCGGAAGCGGCCTATCCTACGAGCAGTACTTC.

Ten or more counts support this clonotype. The chain uses TRBV27 and TRBJ2-3, with a possible D match to TRBD1 (5 bases). The CDR3 sequence is 12 residues long. CDR1 MNHEY and CDR2 SMNVEV come from the germline V gene (reference sequence). The V and J ends lost 8 bases and 3 bases respectively, with 9 bases between them. CDR3 nucleotide sequence: TGTGCCAGCGCAGGGCCGACAGATACGCAGTATTTT. This sequence encodes CASAGPTDTQYF.

This clonotype occurred many times. The chain links TRBV29-1 to TRBJ2-1, with a weak D call TRBD2 (5 bases). V was shortened by 4 bases and J by 0 bases, with 16 bases between the two germline ends. The CDR3 contains 16 residues. Per germline, CDR1 SQVTM and CDR2 ANQGSEA. The CDR3 protein is CSVGHGRGSSYNEQFF. The CDR3 coding sequence is TGCAGCGTTGGCCACGGGCGAGGGAGCTCCTACAATGAGCAGTTCTTC.

The CDR3 reads CASSVDRGTEAFF. The CDR3 DNA follows: TGTGCCAGTAGTGTGGACAGGGGCACTGAAGCTTTCTTT. The chain is built from TRBV19 and TRBJ1-1; 9 nucleotides match TRBD1. V shed 5 bases, J shed 4 bases, and the junction held 2 bases outside the gene matches. Germline values: CDR1 LNHDA, CDR2 SQIVND (reference sequence). CDR3 length equals 13 residues.

The rearrangement uses TRBV7-9 and TRBJ2-3, with 9 bases that match TRBD2. Trimming cost V 5 bases and J 3 bases; bases outside gene matches: 15. In germline, CDR1 is SEHNR, CDR2 FQNEAQ (reference sequence). The CDR3 covers 18 residues. The CDR3 is CASSRVTSGPVVTDTQYF. CDR3 nucleotides: TGTGCCAGCAGCAGAGTGACTAGCGGTCCGGTTGTGACAGATACGCAGTATTTT.

This clonotype was observed a few times. This chain joins TRBV28 and TRBJ1-1; the match to TRBD1 covers 7 bases. The junction had 8 bases not matched to a gene; V was cut back by 3 bases and J by 7 bases. Germline V gene data show CDR1 as MDHEN and CDR2 as SYDVKM. There are 14 residues in the CDR3. The CDR3 DNA is TGTGCCAGCAGTTTCCCCGTCAGGGGGGGTGAAGCTTTCTTT. This sequence encodes CASSFPVRGGEAFF. The whole variable domain, remainder taken from reference TRBV28 and TRBJ1-1, is DVKVTQSSRYLVKRTGEKVFLECVQDMDHENMFWYRQDPGLGLRLIYFSYDVKMKEKGDIPEGYSVSREKKERFSLILESASTNQTSMYLCASSFPVRGGEAFFGQGTRLTVV.

This chain uses TRBV19 with TRBJ1-5, with D uncertain. Trimming took off 6 bases at V and 6 bases at J, with 18 bases between the two ends. CDR3 length: 15 residues. In germline, CDR1 is LNHDA, CDR2 SQIVND (reference sequence). CDR3 nucleotide sequence: TGTGCCAGTAGCCCAAGACGGAGGTTGGGTCAGCCCCAGCATTTT. It encodes CASSPRRRLGQPQHF. Based on the CDR3 plus reference TRBV19 and TRBJ1-5, the full variable domain is DGGITQSPKYLFRKEGQNVTLSCEQNLNHDAMYWYRQDPGQGLRLIYYSQIVNDFQKGDIAEGYSVSREKKESFPLTVTSAQKNPTAFYLCASSPRRRLGQPQHFGDGTRLSIL.

This clonotype was seen repeatedly, ten times or more. V and J are TRBV7-9 and TRBJ2-1; weak D call: TRBD2 (6 bases). V gave up 5 bases and J gave up 8 bases, with 19 bases separating them. The CDR3 consists of 15 residues. The V gene's germline CDR1 is SEHNR and CDR2 FQNEAQ (reference sequence). In DNA form, the CDR3 reads TGTGCCAGCAGCCCCCCCTTGCGGTGGGGGGATGAGCAGTTCTTC. It encodes CASSPPLRWGDEQFF.

The sample holds a few counts of this clonotype. The chain uses TRBV29-1 and TRBJ2-5, with 7 bases aligning to TRBD2. The CDR3 runs to 12 residues. The V gene end was trimmed by 7 bases and the J gene end by 10 bases; junction bases not matched to a gene: 12. From germline, CDR1 is SQVTM and CDR2 ANQGSEA. Here the CDR3 reads CSAKAGSQGQYF. DNA of the CDR3: TGCAGCGCCAAAGCGGGGAGCCAGGGCCAGTACTTC.

This chain uses TRBV10-3 with TRBJ1-5, with TRBD1 matching over 7 bases. Trimming cost V 6 bases and J 2 bases; bases outside gene matches: 1. This CDR3 has 13 residues. Germline values: CDR1 ENHRY, CDR2 SYGVKD. CDR3 amino acids: CAISGQGNQPQHF. CDR3 nucleotide sequence: TGTGCCATCAGCGGACAGGGCAATCAGCCCCAGCATTTT.

Concerning this clonotype itself: This clone may be a read error of a much larger clone one base away. V gene TRBV7-8 combines with J gene TRBJ2-3; 8 nucleotides match TRBD2. CDR3 size: 17 residues. Trimming took 5 bases from V and 2 from J; bases not matched to a gene: 12. The V gene's germline CDR1 is SGHVS and CDR2 FQNEAQ. The CDR3 DNA is TGTGCCAGCAGCCTTAGGTACAGCGGGGGTCACACAGATACGCAGTATTTT. Translation: CASSLRYSGGHTDTQYF.

This clonotype was detected ten times or more. The chain couples TRBV29-1 to TRBJ2-7; D may match TRBD1 or TRBD2 (5 bases each). CDR1 and CDR2 (germline): SQVTM, ANQGSEA. The ends were cut back, 2 bases at V and 5 bases at J, with 22 bases in the middle. The CDR3 is made up of 16 amino acids. The CDR3 DNA follows: TGCAGCGTTGAACGCGCGTTGACCCACTGGGGGAACGAGCAGTACTTC. Translated: CSVERALTHWGNEQYF.

This clonotype was seen many times. This chain uses TRBV14 with TRBJ1-1; 8 bases align to TRBD1. The CDR3 totals 19 residues. The germline gives CDR1 SGHDN, CDR2 FVKESK. The V and J ends lost 2 bases and 10 bases, in that order; junction bases with no gene match: 24. CDR3: CASSQTYWRQGAGKWGAFF. The DNA for the CDR3 is TGTGCCAGCAGCCAAACCTACTGGCGGCAGGGGGCCGGGAAATGGGGAGCTTTCTTT. Full variable domain (rest looked up from reference TRBV14 and TRBJ1-1): EAGVTQFPSHSVIEKGQTVTLRCDPISGHDNLYWYRRVMGKEIKFLLHFVKESKQDESGMPNNRFLAERTGGTYSTLKVQPAELEDSGVYFCASSQTYWRQGAGKWGAFFGQGTRLTVV.

This clonotype was detected ten times or more. The rearrangement links TRBV6-2 or TRBV6-3 to TRBJ2-7; the D is unclear. Germline assignment: CDR1 MNHEY and CDR2 SVGEGT. The CDR3 extends over 14 amino acids. V was pared by 6 bases and J by 3 bases, with 15 bases between. The CDR3 reads CASSPRGTRYEQYF. CDR3 nucleotide sequence: TGTGCCAGCAGCCCTCGAGGAACCCGCTACGAGCAGTACTTC.

This clonotype has at least ten counts. This chain uses TRBV29-1 with TRBJ2-5; 7 nucleotides line up with TRBD2. Per germline, CDR1 SQVTM and CDR2 ANQGSEA. Unmatched junction bases numbered 12, after V lost 2 bases and J lost 9 bases. The CDR3 is made up of 14 amino acids. CDR3 region: CSVERDYQIRAQYF. CDR3 nucleotide sequence: TGCAGCGTTGAAAGGGACTATCAAATTAGGGCCCAGTACTTC.

The V and J genes are TRBV20-1 and TRBJ1-6; D is undetermined. The V end was cut by 1 base, the J end by 10 bases, with 14 bases between. The CDR3 is 14 amino acids. Germline lookup yields CDR1 DFQATT and CDR2 SNEGSKA (reference sequence). The CDR3 nucleotides are TGCAGTGCTAGAGTGAAGGGAGTATACTCACCCCTCCACTTT. Its protein product is CSARVKGVYSPLHF.

This clonotype was recorded at least ten times. The V gene is TRBV20-1, the J gene TRBJ2-3, with 10 bases fitting TRBD2. V shed 2 bases, J shed 7 bases, and the junction held 12 bases outside the gene matches. Germline V gene sequence: CDR1 DFQATT, CDR2 SNEGSKA (reference sequence). The CDR3 covers 16 residues. CDR3 amino acids: CSARSKLAGRLNTQYF. DNA of the CDR3: TGCAGTGCTAGATCAAAACTAGCGGGGCGCCTTAATACGCAGTATTTT.

This clonotype was seen ten or more times. The chain combines TRBV20-1 with TRBJ2-5; 8 bases map to TRBD1. Germline trimming cut 1 base from V and 5 bases from J; bases unmatched to any gene: 3. CDR1 is DFQATT and CDR2 is SNEGSKA in the germline V gene (reference sequence). The CDR3 contains 13 residues. The DNA of the CDR3 is TGCAGTGCTAGAGGACAGGGGTTGGAGACCCAGTACTTC. Its translation is CSARGQGLETQYF.

There are many counts of this clonotype. This chain links TRBV7-9 with TRBJ2-5, with D perhaps matching TRBD2 (6 bases). The germline V and J ends were trimmed by 5 bases and 2 bases, with 12 bases remaining between them. Germline values: CDR1 SEHNR, CDR2 FQNEAQ (reference sequence). The CDR3 is made up of 14 amino acids. The CDR3 region is CASSRAGQQETQYF. The CDR3 bases are TGTGCCAGCAGCCGGGCGGGGCAGCAAGAGACCCAGTACTTC.

With regard to this clonotype: Given the absence of the conserved phenylalanine or tryptophan at the CDR3 end, a read error is likely. The chain uses TRBV4-1 and TRBJ1-1, with TRBD1 identical over 7 bases. The germline gives CDR1 MGHRA, CDR2 YSYEKL. The trim removed 3 bases at V and 4 bases at J, leaving 11 bases unmatched. The CDR3 sequence is 16 residues long. CDR3 DNA: TGCGCCAGCAGCCACCACAGACAGGGCGGACGCACTGAAGCTTTCATT. This translates into CASSHHRQGGRTEAFI.

At least ten counts were recorded for this clonotype. The gene calls are TRBV2 and TRBJ1-4, with D uncertain. V shed 10 bases and J shed 1 base, with 10 bases lying between them. Germline V gene lookup returns CDR1 SNHLY and CDR2 FYNNEI. The CDR3 is made up of 13 amino acids. In DNA form, the CDR3 reads TGTGCCACCGCCCGGGGAACTAATGAAAAACTGTTTTTT. It is translated as CATARGTNEKLFF.

This clonotype came up many times. V usage is TRBV14 and J usage is TRBJ2-1; 9 nucleotides match TRBD1. The CDR3 runs 14 residues. In germline, CDR1 is SGHDN, CDR2 FVKESK. V shed 7 bases and J 4 bases; nucleotides not matched to a gene: 5. CDR3 nucleotides: TGTGCCAGCACCTTGACAGGGGGATACAATGAGCAGTTCTTC. It codes for CASTLTGGYNEQFF.

This clonotype was seen repeatedly, ten times or more. The chain recombines TRBV10-3 with TRBJ2-2, with D uncertain. Per the germline V gene, CDR1 is ENHRY and CDR2 is SYGVKD. CDR3 length: 12 amino acids. V dropped 11 bases and J dropped 6 bases, with 13 bases sitting between them. CDR3 nucleotide sequence: TGTGCCTTGAACCCCGGGTCCGGGGAGCTGTTTTTT. Translating it yields CALNPGSGELFF.

This clonotype appeared many times. The rearrangement links TRBV20-1 to TRBJ1-5, with D hard to call. V was clipped by 0 bases and J by 2 bases, with 8 bases between them. Germline CDR1 reads DFQATT; CDR2 reads SNEGSKA (reference sequence). The CDR3 is made up of 14 amino acids. Here the CDR3 reads CSARDGSGNQPQHF. The CDR3 region has the DNA TGCAGTGCTAGAGATGGGAGCGGCAATCAGCCCCAGCATTTT.

This clonotype was observed a few times. V and J are TRBV27 and TRBJ2-3, with D possibly TRBD2 on 5 matching bases. In germline, CDR1 is MNHEY, CDR2 SMNVEV (reference sequence). The germline V and J ends were trimmed by 5 bases and 2 bases, with 14 bases remaining between them. CDR3 length equals 15 residues. The CDR3 sequence: CASSGRGPPTDTQYF. The DNA of the CDR3 is TGTGCCAGCAGTGGACGGGGTCCTCCCACAGATACGCAGTATTTT.